Shown below are 3 T cell receptor beta chains from a single sample sequenced in a study of T cell responses to AZD1222 COVID-19 vaccine. Data came from immunoSEQ multiplex PCR; TCRdb stores just in-frame clones and leaves some out. The sample has 150,000 to 180,000 clones, 86% seen once. Sequencing used peripheral blood, obtained on day 0 of MenACWY control vaccination. Receptors were obtained from an adult in good health.

The V call is TRBV2, the J call TRBJ1-1, with 7 bases identical to TRBD1. CDR1 and CDR2 from the germline V gene are SNHLY and FYNNEI. The CDR3 is 15 residues long. With V trimmed by 6 bases and J by 2 bases, 9 bases remained unmatched. The CDR3 coding sequence is TGTGCCAGCAGACCGCTTACAGGGGCTAACACTGAAGCTTTCTTT. The encoded protein is CASRPLTGANTEAFF. The complete variable domain, with remaining parts taken from reference TRBV2 and TRBJ1-1, reads EPEVTQTPSHQVTQMGQEVILRCVPISNHLYFYWYRQILGQKVEFLVSFYNNEISEKSEIFDDQFSVERPDGSNFTLKIRSTKLEDSAMYFCASRPLTGANTEAFFGQGTRLTVV.

This chain links TRBV14 with TRBJ1-2; TRBD1 matches 7 bases. This CDR3 has 14 residues. Losses at the gene ends were 0 bases for V and 7 bases for J; bases not matched to a gene: 5. The germline V gene encodes CDR1 SGHDN and CDR2 FVKESK. CDR3 DNA: TGTGCCAGCAGCCAAGATCGACAGGGAGGTGGCTACACCTTC. Amino acid sequence: CASSQDRQGGGYTF.

The gene calls are TRBV7-3 and TRBJ2-5; D gene uncertain. The CDR3 has 15 amino acids. V lost 0 bases to trimming and J lost 2 bases, with 10 bases between them. Germline values: CDR1 SGHTA, CDR2 FQGTGA. In DNA form, the CDR3 reads TGTGCCAGCAGCTTAACGTTTGGCCCGCAAGAGACCCAGTACTTC. This codes for CASSLTFGPQETQYF.